The 29 T cell receptor beta chains listed next were all sequenced from one sample in a study of T cell responses to AZD1222 COVID-19 vaccine (dated by TCRdb to about 2021). Library prep was done by the immunoSEQ multiplex PCR assay. TCRdb provides this immuneACCESS table in a form limited to in-frame rearrangements. Some clones are lacking; in checked studies, under half of them reflect an unresolved V gene, and why the rest are absent is not known. The sample table shows some 97,000 clones, and around 87% are seen once. More than 3.5% of the sample goes to the ten largest clones. The label giving this sample's time point can be read as: baseline before first vaccination. The treatment or condition label, read with the paper, signifies: meningococcal conjugate vaccine given as trial control. The source material was peripheral blood, sampled on day 0 of MenACWY control vaccination. The receptors originated from an adult in good health.

The chain joins TRBV5-4 to TRBJ2-5, with D unclear. This CDR3 contains 14 residues. Germline V gene data show CDR1 as SGHNT and CDR2 as YYREEE (reference sequence). Between the trimmed V and J ends, which lost 7 bases and 4 bases, there was a span of 17 bases. The CDR3 DNA sequence: TGTGCCAGCTCCTCCCCGTCAGCCTCAGAGACCCAGTACTTC. Amino acid sequence: CASSSPSASETQYF.

The J gene is TRBJ1-6, the V gene TRBV12-3 or TRBV12-4; no reliable D call. The CDR3 totals 13 residues. V was trimmed by 2 bases and J by 10 bases, leaving 9 bases between them. CDR3 sequence reads: CASSLLLASPLHF. CDR3 sequence (DNA): TGTGCCAGCAGTTTATTATTAGCCTCACCCCTCCACTTT.

The CDR3 bases are TGTGCCAGCAGTCCTCGGCGGGACAGGCGTCCAACTAACTATGGCTACACCTTC. This translates into CASSPRRDRRPTNYGYTF. This sequence joins TRBV28 and TRBJ1-2; 8 bases agree with TRBD1. V gave up 5 bases and J gave up 0 bases; unmatched junction bases: 14. This CDR3 is built from 18 residues. Per germline, CDR1 MDHEN and CDR2 SYDVKM.

The chain has TRBV5-4 and TRBJ1-6; 8 nucleotides agree with TRBD1. The germline gives CDR1 SGHNT, CDR2 YYREEE (reference sequence). J was trimmed by 3 bases and V by 4 bases; bases with no gene match: 6. This CDR3 is 16 amino acids long. The CDR3 bases are TGTGCCAGCAGCCGGACAGGGTTTGGCTATAATTCACCCCTCCACTTT. Protein sequence: CASSRTGFGYNSPLHF.

In regard to this clone: Within the sample, other DNA sequences also encode this same CDR3. The chain joins TRBV2 to TRBJ2-7; TRBD1 matches at 9 bases. CDR3 size: 14 residues. The V gene's germline CDR1 is SNHLY and CDR2 FYNNEI. V shed 3 bases and J 3 bases; nucleotides not matched to a gene: 3. The CDR3 loop is CASSDRDRVYEQYF. The CDR3 DNA reads as TGTGCCAGCAGTGATAGGGACAGGGTCTACGAGCAGTACTTC.

This chain uses TRBV5-1 with TRBJ1-1, with TRBD1 matching over 9 bases. With V trimmed by 3 bases and J by 3 bases, 3 bases remained unmatched. Germline CDR1 SGHRS, CDR2 YFSETQ. This CDR3 contains 14 residues. In DNA form, the CDR3 reads TGCGCCAGCAGCTCGGGACAGGGTTACACTGAAGCTTTCTTT. Amino acids: CASSSGQGYTEAFF.

This chain links TRBV7-7 with TRBJ2-5; 9 bases line up with TRBD2. V dropped 11 bases and J dropped 1; count of bases not matched to a gene: 17. The CDR3 loop spans 17 amino acids. In germline, CDR1 is SSHAT, CDR2 FNYEAQ (reference sequence). CDR3 residues: CARRPAAAGGGQETQYF. CDR3 in DNA: TGTGCCCGCCGCCCGGCGGCGGCGGGGGGGGGCCAAGAGACCCAGTACTTC.

The gene calls are TRBV7-2 and TRBJ1-5; D is perhaps TRBD1 (6 bases). V gave up 5 bases and J gave up 7 bases, with 21 bases separating them. CDR3 length: 16 residues. The germline CDR1 and CDR2 sequences are SGHTA and FQGNSA. DNA of the CDR3: TGTGCCAGCAGCCTGTTCGCGTTGGGGGCCGCCCAGCCCCAGCATTTT. This translates into CASSLFALGAAQPQHF.

The V call is TRBV5-6, the J call TRBJ1-3; a possible D gene is TRBD1 (5 bases). Deletions cut 4 bases from V and 2 bases from J, with 13 bases between. The CDR3 totals 15 residues. Per the germline V gene, CDR1 is SGHDT and CDR2 is YYEEEE. CDR3 protein: CASSPTGVTGNTIYF. The CDR3 DNA reads as TGTGCCAGCAGCCCCACAGGAGTCACTGGAAACACCATATATTTT.

This sequence joins TRBV11-3 and TRBJ2-7; 8 bases fit TRBD1. Losses at the gene ends were 4 bases for V and 5 bases for J; bases not matched to a gene: 4. The CDR3 has 13 residues. Germline V gene lookup returns CDR1 SGHNT and CDR2 YENEEA. In DNA, the CDR3 is TGTGCCAGCAGCTCGGGACAGGTCCACGAGCAGTACTTC. As protein: CASSSGQVHEQYF.

The DNA of the CDR3 is TGTGCCACCAGTGATCGGGACAGGGGAGAGACCCAGTACTTC. This gives the protein CATSDRDRGETQYF. The V call is TRBV24-1, the J call TRBJ2-5; 10 bases are a match to TRBD1. The CDR3 runs to 14 residues. CDR1 KGHDR and CDR2 SFDVKD come from the germline V gene. J gave up 4 bases and V 3 bases, and 1 base lay outside the gene matches.

This chain links TRBV6-2 or TRBV6-3 with TRBJ1-3, with 8 bases aligning to TRBD1. Germline-derived CDR1 and CDR2 are MNHEY and SVGEGT. CDR3 length: 18 amino acids. The V segment lost 2 bases and the J segment 0 bases; nucleotides outside the gene matches: 9. CDR3 sequence reads: CASSYPGDRRSSGNTIYF. The CDR3 DNA reads TGTGCCAGCAGTTACCCGGGGGACAGGCGAAGCTCTGGAAACACCATATATTTT.

This sequence joins TRBV24-1 and TRBJ1-2; D gene uncertain. The ends were cut back, 7 bases at V and 2 bases at J, with 7 bases in the middle. Germline V CDR1 and CDR2: KGHDR, SFDVKD. The CDR3 consists of 12 residues. This chain's CDR3 is CATSGGNYGYTF. CDR3 DNA: TGTGCCACCAGCGGAGGGAACTATGGCTACACCTTC.

The chain couples TRBV11-2 to TRBJ1-5; D is ambiguous. The CDR3 contains 14 residues. V lost 5 bases, J lost 4 bases, and 12 bases lay in between. In germline, CDR1 is SGHAT, CDR2 FQNNGV. CDR3 residues: CASSTSGQNQPQHF. The CDR3 coding sequence is TGTGCCAGCAGCACATCGGGCCAAAATCAGCCCCAGCATTTT.

V usage is TRBV27 and J usage is TRBJ2-1; a possible D gene is TRBD2 (6 bases). This CDR3 has 20 residues. The V end lost 5 bases, the J end lost 2 bases, and 28 bases lay between the germline ends. Germline CDR1 and CDR2: MNHEY and SMNVEV (reference sequence). This CDR3 reads CASSPTGDGALPITYNEQFF. CDR3 coding DNA: TGTGCCAGCAGTCCGACGGGGGACGGCGCCTTACCAATAACCTACAATGAGCAGTTCTTC.

The V gene is TRBV4-3, the J gene TRBJ2-1, with D perhaps TRBD2 (5 bases). Per germline, CDR1 LGHNA and CDR2 YSLEER. This CDR3 contains 16 residues. V lost 0 bases, J lost 4 bases, and 13 bases lay in between. DNA for the CDR3: TGCGCCAGCAGCCAAGATTTAGGGAGTGGGTACAATGAGCAGTTCTTC. The encoded protein is CASSQDLGSGYNEQFF.

Of note for this clone: A read error may account for a junction end that differs from germline. V is TRBV7-2 and J is TRBJ2-7; the D gene is possibly TRBD2 (7 bases). This CDR3 comprises 16 residues. Per germline, CDR1 SGHTA and CDR2 FQGNSA. CDR3: CASSLGGALSSYEQYF. Written as DNA, the CDR3 is TGTGCCAGCAGTTTAGGGGGGGCCCTGAGCTCCTACGAGCAGTACTTC.

V and J are TRBV18 and TRBJ2-7; maybe TRBD1 (7 bases). V lost 3 bases and J 4 bases, leaving 13 bases between the germline ends. Per germline, CDR1 KGHSH and CDR2 LQKENI. This CDR3 region has 14 residues. CDR3: CASSPETGTYEQYF. The CDR3 bases are TGTGCCAGCTCACCCGAGACAGGGACTTACGAGCAGTACTTC.

The chain combines TRBV7-9 with TRBJ1-2; D perhaps matches TRBD1 (6 bases). The CDR3 extends over 12 amino acids. Germline V gene lookup returns CDR1 SEHNR and CDR2 FQNEAQ (reference sequence). Trimming stripped 4 bases from V and 7 bases from J, with 10 bases between. CDR3 sequence reads: CASSSTGFGYTF. The CDR3 coding sequence is TGTGCCAGCAGCTCGACAGGTTTTGGCTACACCTTC.

V gene TRBV7-2 combines with J gene TRBJ1-2, with a possible D match to TRBD1 (5 bases). CDR1 is SGHTA and CDR2 is FQGNSA in the germline V gene. The CDR3 extends over 15 amino acids. Trimming shortened V by 4 bases and J by 4 bases, and 16 bases separated the two germline ends. DNA for the CDR3: TGTGCCAGCAGCTCCACCGGGACGGAGATCTATGGCTACACCTTC. Residues: CASSSTGTEIYGYTF.

The chain combines TRBV11-2 with TRBJ2-3, with 10 nucleotides matching TRBD2. This CDR3 region has 17 residues. V lost 0 bases, J lost 3 bases, and 6 bases stayed unmatched. Germline lookup yields CDR1 SGHAT and CDR2 FQNNGV. Here the CDR3 DNA reads TGTGCCAGCAGCTTAGAACCTAGCGGGGGTTTGACAGATACGCAGTATTTT. This gives the protein CASSLEPSGGLTDTQYF.

This chain links TRBV2 with TRBJ1-1, with D unresolved. V dropped 7 bases and J dropped 1 base, with 10 bases sitting between them. This CDR3 is 13 amino acids long. Looked up from germline, CDR1 is SNHLY and CDR2 is FYNNEI. The CDR3 nucleotides read TGTGCCAGCATCACAACGGGGAACACTGAAGCTTTCTTT. Protein product: CASITTGNTEAFF.

This clone was observed once. CDR3 loop: CASSYRTGGSPLHF. The CDR3 DNA reads TGTGCCAGCAGTTACAGGACAGGGGGTTCACCCCTCCACTTT. The chain employs TRBV6-2 or TRBV6-3 and TRBJ1-6, with 10 nucleotides matching TRBD1. CDR3 length: 14 amino acids. Germline trimming cut 2 bases from V and 9 bases from J; bases unmatched to any gene: 1. CDR1 is MNHEY, CDR2 SVGEGT, per germline.

The chain has TRBV9 and TRBJ1-3, with D maybe TRBD1 (6 bases). CDR1 and CDR2 (germline): SGDLS, YYNGEE. Trimming pared 4 bases from V and 0 bases from J, leaving 11 bases between. The CDR3 totals 15 residues. This chain's CDR3 is CASSPGHLSGNTIYF. The CDR3 DNA follows: TGTGCCAGCAGCCCGGGACACCTCTCTGGAAACACCATATATTTT.

V gene TRBV27 combines with J gene TRBJ1-2, with D unclear. The CDR3 contains 14 residues. The V gene lost 7 bases and the J gene lost 1 base, with 13 bases spanning the gap. The germline V gene has CDR1 MNHEY and CDR2 SMNVEV (reference sequence). The CDR3 spells CASNGRNSNYGYTF. CDR3 nucleotide sequence: TGTGCCAGCAACGGACGGAACAGTAACTATGGCTACACCTTC.

V and J are TRBV18 and TRBJ2-5; 8 bases agree with TRBD2. From germline, CDR1 is KGHSH and CDR2 LQKENI. This CDR3 contains 14 residues. Trimming cost V 5 bases and J 4 bases; bases outside gene matches: 6. The CDR3 nucleotides are TGTGCCAGCTCAGCCGGGACTAGAGGAGAGACCCAGTACTTC. This gives the protein CASSAGTRGETQYF.

This chain uses TRBV7-6 with TRBJ1-2, with D maybe TRBD1 (6 bases). The V gene lost 2 bases and the J gene lost 4 bases, with 20 bases spanning the gap. This CDR3 region has 17 residues. CDR1 SGHVS and CDR2 FNYEAQ come from the germline V gene. CDR3 sequence (DNA): TGTGCCAGCAGCTTATACACGGGCAGGGGCCGATTCTATGGCTACACCTTC. This encodes CASSLYTGRGRFYGYTF. Based on the CDR3 plus reference TRBV7-6 and TRBJ1-2, the full variable domain is GAGVSQSPRYKVTKRGQDVALRCDPISGHVSLYWYRQALGQGPEFLTYFNYEAQQDKSGLPNDRFSAERPEGSISTLTIQRTEQRDSAMYRCASSLYTGRGRFYGYTFGSGTRLTVV.

This clone was seen ten or more times. This chain uses TRBV6-5 with TRBJ2-7, with D possibly matching TRBD1 (6 bases). V lost 0 bases, J lost 4 bases, and 16 bases lay in between. There are 16 residues in the CDR3. Germline V gene lookup returns CDR1 MNHEY and CDR2 SVGAGI. CDR3 DNA: TGTGCCAGCAGTTACTCGACGACAGGTCAGGGGTACGAGCAGTACTTC. Encoded protein: CASSYSTTGQGYEQYF.

The V gene is TRBV2, the J gene TRBJ1-1, with 8 bases identical to TRBD1. This CDR3 contains 19 residues. The V gene end was trimmed by 7 bases and the J gene end by 2 bases; junction bases not matched to a gene: 21. Germline CDR1 SNHLY, CDR2 FYNNEI. CDR3 DNA sequence: TGTGCCAGCAAAGGTTCCTTTCCCCCCGGGACAGGCAAAAACACTGAAGCTTTCTTT. It codes for CASKGSFPPGTGKNTEAFF.